This TCR beta chain was observed in a study of CD8 T cells in Susac syndrome. The CDR3 covers 17 residues. Germline loops: CDR1 MNHEY, CDR2 SVGAGI. Unmatched junction bases numbered 7, after V lost 0 bases and J lost 2 bases. It was with random hexamers that roughly 0.45 to 1 ug RNA was reverse transcribed. TCRdb independently ran MiXCR on the immunoSEQ multiplex PCR reads; one entry per CDR3 protein. The table lists under 200,000 distinct CDR3 sequences, 91% of them singletons, with 0.087% in the top ten. The receptor comes from a human donor with Susac syndrome. The chain uses TRBV6-5 and TRBJ2-7; 10 positions match TRBD2. Specimen: CD4+ T cells from PBMCs. The CDR3 loop reads CASSYSGTSASTYEQYF. CDR3 nucleotide sequence: TGTGCCAGCAGTTACTCCGGGACTAGCGCGTCAACCTACGAGCAGTACTTC.